Listed below are T cell receptor beta chains from one sample, sequenced in a study of T cells after yellow fever vaccination. TCRdb recomputed calls from the 5' RACE reads with MiXCR, one row per CDR3 protein. The data show about 73,000 distinct CDR3 sequences, about 7.7% seen once. Sequenced material: CD8+ T cells sorted from PBMCs, taken on the day of the yellow fever booster vaccination. Receptors were obtained from a man aged 25 to 45 who received the YFV17D yellow fever vaccine. Both conserved end residues are trimmed from each CDR3. The order of the fields is V gene, CDR3 length, CDR3 protein.

>TRBV5-1|12
ARELPGQALSRD
>TRBV20-1|14
SARDPSGSFADTQY
>TRBV27|10
ASTGGNTEAF
>TRBV6-5|12
ASSYSLSIYEQF
>TRBV20-1|10
SANIGNTEAF
>TRBV27|11
ASSPVGYNEQF
>TRBV5-1|13
ASSPNEVLPNEQF
>TRBV5-4|10
ASSAGSETQY
>TRBV14|13
ASSHWTGLYNEQF
>TRBV7-6|10
ASSRGGSEQF
>TRBV11-2|12
ASSLEDLYNEQF
>TRBV11-2|11
ASSLGTSNEQY
>TRBV29-1|11
SVVGRGTYEQY
>TRBV4-3|13
ASSHTGFHTGELF
>TRBV29-1|14
SVVEGLRSGANVLT
>TRBV4-1|12
ASSHVGPEDGYT
>TRBV9|14
ASSPSVGTLDGELF
>TRBV4-3|14
ASSQAYGTEDHTQY
>TRBV29-1|9
SAGTGDTQY
>TRBV4-2|13
DSSRGQGVANTIY
>TRBV20-1|18
SASLVVGLAGGLAKNIQY
>TRBV9|12
ASSEQGGNQPQH
>TRBV6-2/TRBV6-3|14
ASRPDGSPNTGELF
>TRBV9|13
ASSEIHPGGTEAF
>TRBV13|14
ASSSRQGAPTDTQY
>TRBV11-2|12
ASSPWTATYEQY
>TRBV4-2|14
ASSQEQGRFVYEQY
>TRBV11-2|17
ASSRPGTSGRAPYNEQF
>TRBV30|13
AWRPYFSGANVLT
>TRBV27|11
ASWGGGPLEAF
>TRBV30|11
AWSATNTGELF
>TRBV29-1|11
SVDRELDYGYT
>TRBV7-6|10
ASAVGNNEQF
>TRBV2|12
ASSEHQTGNTIY
>TRBV12-3/TRBV12-4|11
ASSLRTGIEQY
>TRBV29-1|14
SVEDPRTSGRNEQF
>TRBV6-1|11
ASRIGDYNEQF
>TRBV15|12
ATAGRNSNQPQH
>TRBV12-3/TRBV12-4|12
ASSRLAARDEQY
>TRBV6-2/TRBV6-3|12
ASTREPINYGYT
>TRBV7-2|13
ASSNPGGATGELF
>TRBV6-5|12
ASSYYREGYEQF